Detailed here is one T cell receptor (beta chain). This specimen belongs to a study of blood T cells in healthy people across ages. About 9.9 milliliters of peripheral blood were drawn from each donor. Alongside a J-beta primer mix, a sample-barcoded 5' primer served in a second PCR lasting roughly 6 to 11 cycles. TCRdb passed the 5' RACE reads through MiXCR, listing each CDR3 protein once. The table lists roughly 1.9 million distinct CDR3 sequences, approximately 39% of them singletons. The CDR3 length is 16 residues. V lost 1 base and J lost 2, with 14 bases in between. Germline assignment: CDR1 SEHNR and CDR2 FQNEAQ (reference sequence).

The V call is TRBV7-9, the J call TRBJ2-5; D is possibly TRBD2 (5 bases). Material: blood. The sequence was collected from a human donor in good health. This chain's CDR3 is CASSLVDSDDQETQYF. The CDR3 DNA follows: TGTGCCAGCAGCTTAGTGGATAGCGATGATCAAGAGACCCAGTACTTC.